This T cell receptor beta chain is from a study of blood T cells in healthy people across ages. Germline V gene lookup returns CDR1 SGHAT and CDR2 FQNNGV. CDR3 size: 14 residues. For the second PCR, which ran for about 6 to 11 cycles, a sample-barcoded 5' primer and a J-beta primer mix were used. Each cDNA was tagged by a template-switch adaptor containing 12 random nucleotides. TCRdb passed the 5' RACE reads through MiXCR, listing each CDR3 protein once. The table lists roughly 570,000 distinct CDR3 sequences, approximately 25% of them singletons, with about 18% in the top ten. The chain couples TRBV11-2 to TRBJ2-5; D ambiguous. The DNA end is more similar to TRBJ2-7, so the J call may be wrong. This clonotype was sampled from a woman in her seventies in good health. Specimen: blood. CDR3 sequence reads: CASSLGPGRYEQYF. The CDR3 region has the DNA TGTGCCAGCAGCTTAGGTCCAGGACGCTACGAGCAGTACTTC.